Detailed here is one TCR beta chain. The data stem from a study of blood T cell repertoires in COVID-19. At the level of the study: The United States, Italy and Spain provided the acute and convalescent COVID-19 samples. The cDNA or gDNA used as material had been derived from T cells, B-cell-depleted T cells, or PBMCs.

The germline gives CDR1 MNHEY, CDR2 SVGAGI. This CDR3 has 14 residues. The V gene lost 0 bases and the J gene lost 3 bases, with 8 bases spanning the gap. Original processing notes: For nucleated cells, counts were estimated from reference gene primer amplification. Only in-frame clones appear in the TCRdb table, and some are missing; sequencing was by immunoSEQ multiplex PCR. The V and J calls and clone size come from that table; D and trimming were worked out from the DNA. The table has about 69,000 clones, around three quarters seen once; the top ten hold approximately 16%. This TCR was sampled from a man aged 55 to 69 with acute or convalescent COVID-19. The sample taken for sequencing was peripheral blood. This chain joins TRBV6-5 and TRBJ1-1; D ambiguous. CDR3 in amino acids: CASSYSRRDTEAFF. The DNA for the CDR3 is TGTGCCAGCAGTTACTCGAGGAGGGACACTGAAGCTTTCTTT.